Below, 10 T cell receptor beta chains from the same sample are listed, as sequenced in a study of blood T cell repertoires in COVID-19. Repertoires were generated with immunoSEQ multiplex PCR, while TCRdb's copy carries only in-frame clones and drops some. This sample has approximately 190,000 clones; around 90% occur once, and the top ten carry roughly 6%. The sequencing input was peripheral blood. Every receptor here comes from a man aged 40-50 years with active or convalescent COVID-19.

The gene calls are TRBV6-6 and TRBJ2-7; TRBD1 matches at 10 bases. The CDR3 covers 14 residues. V was clipped by 6 bases and J by 5 bases; unmatched bases: 7. CDR1 is MNHNY, CDR2 SVGAGI, per germline (reference sequence). CDR3 region: CASSGQGEVNEQYF. In DNA form, the CDR3 reads TGTGCCAGCAGCGGACAGGGGGAGGTCAACGAGCAGTACTTC.

V is TRBV19 and J is TRBJ2-1; D unresolved. The CDR3 runs to 16 residues. V shed 5 bases and J shed 0 bases, with 14 bases lying between them. Germline CDR1 and CDR2: LNHDA and SQIVND (reference sequence). The CDR3 is CASSLRAGSSYNEQFF. CDR3 nucleotide sequence: TGTGCCAGTAGTTTACGAGCAGGTAGCTCCTACAATGAGCAGTTCTTC.

The J gene is TRBJ1-2, the V gene TRBV7-3; D is undetermined. Germline values: CDR1 SGHTA, CDR2 FQGTGA. CDR3 size: 13 residues. The ends were cut back, 4 bases at V and 8 bases at J, with 14 bases in the middle. The CDR3 DNA reads TGTGCCAGCAGCTCCCGGGAGTCAGGAGGCTACACCTTC. Residues: CASSSRESGGYTF. Complete variable domain (other parts from reference TRBV7-3 and TRBJ1-2): GAGVSQTPSNKVTEKGKYVELRCDPISGHTALYWYRQSLGQGPEFLIYFQGTGAADDSGLPNDRFFAVRPEGSVSTLKIQRTERGDSAVYLCASSSRESGGYTFGSGTRLTVV.

The chain is built from TRBV7-8 and TRBJ1-2, with unresolved D. The CDR3 runs to 15 residues. Trimming removed 0 bases at V and 4 bases at J, with 12 bases between. From germline, CDR1 is SGHVS and CDR2 FQNEAQ. CDR3 sequence (DNA): TGTGCCAGCAGCTTAGCCGGCAGCCTAGCCTATGGCTACACCTTC. This codes for CASSLAGSLAYGYTF.

This chain connects TRBV6-5 to TRBJ1-5; a possible D gene is TRBD1 (6 bases). The CDR3 sequence is 14 residues long. The germline CDR1 and CDR2 sequences are MNHEY and SVGAGI. Deletions cut 7 bases from V and 4 bases from J, with 14 bases between. The CDR3 DNA follows: TGTGCCAGCACCGTCAGGGGTAGAAATCAGCCCCAGCATTTT. Amino acids: CASTVRGRNQPQHF.

The chain combines TRBV6-6 with TRBJ2-3, with D uncertain. The CDR3 is 13 amino acids. The V gene's germline CDR1 is MNHNY and CDR2 SVGAGI (reference sequence). V dropped 1 base and J dropped 4 bases, with 6 bases sitting between them. CDR3 sequence reads: CASSYFSADTQYF. The CDR3 DNA sequence: TGTGCCAGCAGTTACTTCTCCGCAGATACGCAGTATTTT.

This clone came up once. This sequence joins TRBV10-3 and TRBJ2-4; 14 bases fit TRBD2. CDR3 size: 14 residues. Trimming took 10 bases from V and 8 from J; bases not matched to a gene: 7. CDR1 is ENHRY and CDR2 is SYGVKD in the germline V gene. CDR3 nucleotides: TGTGCCAGCGGGACTAGCGGGAGTGAATACATTCAGTACTTC. This gives the protein CASGTSGSEYIQYF.

This clone has just one count. The chain carries TRBV4-2 and TRBJ2-3; no firm D call. The V gene lost 1 base and the J gene lost 5 bases, with 10 bases spanning the gap. Germline assignment: CDR1 LGHNA and CDR2 YNFKEQ. The CDR3 extends over 14 amino acids. The chain's CDR3 is CASSQAQARDTQYF. CDR3 in DNA: TGTGCCAGCAGCCAAGCGCAAGCGAGAGATACGCAGTATTTT.

The V gene is TRBV6-5, the J gene TRBJ2-7; D ambiguous. The CDR3 totals 13 residues. The germline V and J ends were trimmed by 4 bases and 1 base, with 8 bases remaining between them. The germline V gene encodes CDR1 MNHEY and CDR2 SVGAGI. CDR3 nucleotide sequence: TGTGCCAGCAGTTCGTCGGTTTCCTACGAGCAGTACTTC. Protein: CASSSSVSYEQYF.

About this clone: One end of the junction does not line up with germline, which may come from a read error. V and J are TRBV5-4 and TRBJ2-5, with 10 bases aligning to TRBD2. The CDR3 is 16 residues long. Germline V gives CDR1 SGHNT, CDR2 YYREEE (reference sequence). The CDR3 nucleotides read TGTGCCAGCAGCTTGGGAGTAGCGGGGGGTCAAGAGGCCCAGTACTTC. It codes for CASSLGVAGGQEAQYF.